A single TCR beta chain is shown here with its context. Its antigen is unknown. As for time point: after neoadjuvant nivolumab, at surgical resection. This record belongs to a study of neoadjuvant anti-PD-1 for oral cavity cancer. Notes on the study in general: PBMC Gini-index clonality exceeded responders' in non-responders post-nivolumab.

This table comes from immunoSEQ multiplex PCR, and its TCRdb copy is limited to in-frame clones, with some not included. The data show about 9,600 clones, about 70% seen once. Germline assignment: CDR1 SQVTM and CDR2 ANQGSEA. The CDR3 consists of 12 residues. Trimming cost V 8 bases and J 3 bases; bases outside gene matches: 5. The source material was PBMCs, sampled after nivolumab (anti-PD-1) treatment. The sequence came from a person aged 35-80 years with oral cavity squamous cell carcinoma. The rearrangement joins TRBV29-1 to TRBJ2-7; 9 positions match TRBD2. CDR3 coding DNA: TGCAGCTTTAGCGGGAGCGGCTACGAGCAGTACTTC. Encoded protein: CSFSGSGYEQYF.